This is a list of T cell receptor beta chains from one sample in a study of T cells after posttransplantation cyclophosphamide. Clones were read by immunoSEQ multiplex PCR, and TCRdb kept only the in-frame ones, dropping some. The repertoire yields tens of thousands of clones, none seen only once; the top ten contain about 2.5%. Material: PBMCs. The receptors stem from a man aged 40-55 years in good health, CMV-negative, and a related stem cell transplant donor. CDR3s include the opening cysteine and the closing phenylalanine or tryptophan. A D gene is named only where the DNA matches it firmly. The size field is filled for only some rows; it gives once, few, many or a size class.

v_gene	j_gene	abundance	d_gene	CDR3aa	CDR3nt
TRBV7-3	TRBJ2-3	-	TRBD2	CASSTGTSGSLDTQYF	TGTGCCAGCAGCACTGGGACTAGCGGGAGTTTGGATACGCAGTATTTT
TRBV7-9	TRBJ2-1	many	TRBD2	CASSLAEGRGEGNEQFF	TGTGCCAGCAGCTTAGCAGAGGGGCGCGGGGAGGGCAATGAGCAGTTCTTC
TRBV5-6	TRBJ2-2	many	TRBD1	CASSLRDRVSGELFF	TGTGCCAGCAGCCTCCGGGACAGGGTTTCCGGGGAGCTGTTTTTT
TRBV9	TRBJ2-7	-	-	CASSLDITYEQYF	TGTGCCAGCAGCCTCGACATCACCTACGAGCAGTACTTC
TRBV19	TRBJ2-1	many	TRBD1	CASSINHRGNEQFF	TGTGCCAGTAGTATTAATCACAGGGGGAATGAGCAGTTCTTC
TRBV15	TRBJ2-7	few	TRBD1	CATSSRDSSYEQYF	TGTGCCACCAGCAGCCGGGACAGTTCCTACGAGCAGTACTTC
TRBV7-9	TRBJ2-4	many	-	CASSLSSIQYF	TGTGCCAGCAGCTTATCTAGCATTCAGTACTTC
TRBV30	TRBJ2-1	-	TRBD2	CAWSVYSGSYNEQFF	TGTGCCTGGAGTGTATATAGCGGGAGTTACAATGAGCAGTTCTTC
TRBV18	TRBJ1-6	many	-	CASSPKTGDVSPLHF	TGTGCCAGCTCACCCAAGACCGGAGATGTATCACCCCTCCACTTT
TRBV25-1	TRBJ1-4	many	TRBD1	CASSKSPGTGPNEYF	TGTGCCAGCAGTAAATCCCCCGGGACAGGACCGAACGAGTATTTT
TRBV5-1	TRBJ1-1	many	TRBD1	CASSWTGPNTEAFF	TGCGCCAGCAGCTGGACAGGGCCGAACACTGAAGCTTTCTTT
TRBV10-3	TRBJ2-4	many	TRBD2	CAISENGLAGGPKNIQYF	TGTGCCATCAGTGAGAACGGACTAGCGGGAGGGCCCAAAAACATTCAGTACTTC
TRBV23-1	TRBJ1-4	many	TRBD1	CASDPDRAYEKLFF	TGCGCCAGCGACCCGGACAGGGCATATGAAAAACTGTTTTTT
TRBV29-1	TRBJ2-1	-	TRBD2	CSVGGGGVDNEQFF	TGCAGCGTTGGGGGGGGAGGGGTTGACAATGAGCAGTTCTTC
TRBV6-5	TRBJ2-1	-	-	CASSPTWTRGEQFF	TGTGCCAGCAGTCCAACTTGGACCCGCGGGGAGCAGTTCTTC
TRBV6-8	TRBJ2-7	many	-	CASSYNRETYEQYF	TGTGCCAGCAGTTATAACAGGGAAACCTACGAGCAGTACTTC
TRBV7-8	TRBJ2-2	many	TRBD1	CASSLNRGQNTGELFF	TGTGCCAGCAGCTTGAACAGGGGGCAGAACACCGGGGAGCTGTTTTTT
TRBV19	TRBJ1-5	many	TRBD1	CASSTRDSTYSNQPQHF	TGTGCCAGTAGTACCCGGGACAGCACGTATAGCAATCAGCCCCAGCATTTT
TRBV6-6	TRBJ2-7	-	-	CASSERSYEQYF	TGTGCCAGCAGTGAGCGTTCCTACGAGCAGTACTTC
TRBV5-1	TRBJ2-7	many	TRBD1	CASSLEGQGADEQYF	TGCGCCAGCAGCTTGGAAGGACAGGGGGCCGACGAGCAGTACTTC
TRBV4-1	TRBJ2-7	many	-	CASSQEYRVNYEQYF	TGCGCCAGCAGCCAAGAGTACAGGGTGAACTACGAGCAGTACTTC
TRBV5-1	TRBJ2-5	many	TRBD1	CASSTGQGIETQYF	TGCGCCAGCAGCACAGGACAGGGGATAGAGACCCAGTACTTC
TRBV4-1	TRBJ2-6	many	-	CASSPLPGYGANVLTF	TGCGCCAGCAGCCCCCTACCAGGTTATGGGGCCAACGTCCTGACTTTC
TRBV11-3	TRBJ1-2	many	-	CASSSLDSNYGYTF	TGTGCCAGCAGCTCCTTAGACAGTAACTATGGCTACACCTTC
TRBV6-1	TRBJ1-6	-	-	CASSFQGSNSPLHF	TGTGCCAGCAGTTTTCAGGGGAGTAATTCACCCCTCCACTTT
TRBV11-2	TRBJ2-7	-	TRBD2	CASSARLAGPSSCEQYF	TGTGCCAGCAGCGCCCGACTAGCGGGGCCGAGCTCCTGCGAGCAGTACTTC
TRBV4-3	TRBJ2-1	many	TRBD1	CASSRRTGASYNEQFF	TGCGCCAGCAGCCGCCGAACAGGGGCTTCTTACAATGAGCAGTTCTTC
TRBV4-3	TRBJ2-3	many	-	CASSQEGQAFLAGSTDTQYF	TGCGCCAGCAGCCAAGAGGGGCAGGCCTTTCTCGCGGGGAGCACAGATACGCAGTATTTT
TRBV13	TRBJ1-3	many	TRBD1	CASSSRDSRLSGNTIYF	TGTGCCAGCAGCTCCCGGGACAGCCGCCTCTCTGGAAACACCATATATTTT
TRBV7-9	TRBJ2-1	medium-sized	TRBD2	CASSLVASGSRGNEQFF	TGTGCCAGCAGCTTAGTGGCTAGCGGGAGTAGAGGAAATGAGCAGTTCTTC
TRBV18	TRBJ2-5	many	TRBD1	CASHDRVQETQYF	TGTGCCAGCCACGACAGGGTTCAAGAGACCCAGTACTTC
TRBV18	TRBJ1-1	few	-	CASSPPGTQNTEAFF	TGTGCCAGCTCACCACCAGGGACACAGAACACTGAAGCTTTCTTT
TRBV19	TRBJ2-1	many	TRBD1	CASSASAGQGFNEQFF	TGTGCCAGTAGTGCATCGGCGGGACAGGGGTTTAATGAGCAGTTCTTC
TRBV2	TRBJ2-7	many	-	CASRLGKWSYEQYF	TGTGCCAGCAGACTAGGGAAATGGTCCTACGAGCAGTACTTC
TRBV27	TRBJ2-5	-	-	CASSPGWEETQYF	TGTGCCAGCAGTCCGGGGTGGGAGGAGACCCAGTACTTC
TRBV29-1	TRBJ1-1	many	-	CSVSRPPNTEAFF	TGCAGCGTCTCGAGGCCCCCGAACACTGAAGCTTTCTTT
TRBV9	TRBJ2-2	few	-	CASTDGVAGELFF	TGTGCCAGCACGGACGGGGTGGCCGGGGAGCTGTTTTTT